The following is a T cell receptor (beta chain) sequence with its context. Per the original methods: Estimated nucleated cell counts came from reference gene primer amplification. Sequenced by immunoSEQ multiplex PCR; TCRdb stores in-frame clones only, minus some. The DNA was the basis for D and trimming; V, J and clone size are from that table. The sample lists around 300,000 clones, roughly nine tenths occurring once. This sample was included in a study of blood T cell repertoires in COVID-19. Study as a whole: Sites across the United States, Italy and Spain contributed samples from acute and convalescent COVID-19.

CDR3 length equals 17 residues. V was clipped by 1 base and J by 6 bases, with 19 bases between them. Germline V lookup: CDR1 SGHVS, CDR2 FQNEAQ. The V call is TRBV7-8, the J call TRBJ1-5; D perhaps matches TRBD1 (5 bases). The TCR originated in a woman aged 18-29 years who had recovered from COVID-19. Sequencing was done on a sample of PBMCs or T cells enriched from blood (not recorded which). The CDR3 loop is CASSLVFSRGVVQPQHF. The DNA of the CDR3 is TGTGCCAGCAGCTTAGTATTTTCGCGGGGGGTCGTTCAGCCCCAGCATTTT.